The 3 T cell receptor beta chains reported below all come from one sample, sequenced in a study of OX40 agonist ivuxolimab in advanced cancers. Some clones are missing from TCRdb's copy, which holds only in-frame ones; the method was immunoSEQ multiplex PCR. The sample shows 35,000 to 40,000 clones, around 92% of them seen only once. This sample comprised CD4+ or CD8+ T cells sorted from blood, obtained in a trial of the OX40 agonist ivuxolimab. These receptors all come from an adult with an advanced solid tumor such as melanoma, head and neck, liver or kidney cancer.

This clone was found once. The V call is TRBV29-1, the J call TRBJ1-2; 8 positions agree with TRBD1. Looked up from germline, CDR1 is SQVTM and CDR2 is ANQGSEA. CDR3 size: 12 residues. With 7 bases clipped from V and 7 bases from J, the junction kept 8 bases outside the gene matches. The CDR3 here is CSGATGAGGYTF. The CDR3 DNA reads as TGCAGCGGCGCGACAGGGGCGGGTGGCTACACCTTC.

This clone showed up just once. The CDR3 protein is CASSQASLNTEAFF. In DNA, the CDR3 is TGCGCCAGCAGCCAAGCCAGCTTAAACACTGAAGCTTTCTTT. V and J are TRBV4-1 and TRBJ1-1; D unclear. Germline loops: CDR1 MGHRA, CDR2 YSYEKL. This CDR3 region has 14 residues. Trimming took off 1 base at V and 2 bases at J, with 8 bases between the two ends.

The chain couples TRBV2 to TRBJ2-7; D not resolved. From germline, CDR1 is SNHLY and CDR2 FYNNEI. The CDR3 sequence is 14 residues long. V was shortened by 10 bases and J by 2 bases, with 18 bases between the two germline ends. This CDR3 is CATLRWAETYEQYF. The CDR3 DNA sequence: TGTGCCACTCTTCGGTGGGCAGAAACCTACGAGCAGTACTTC.